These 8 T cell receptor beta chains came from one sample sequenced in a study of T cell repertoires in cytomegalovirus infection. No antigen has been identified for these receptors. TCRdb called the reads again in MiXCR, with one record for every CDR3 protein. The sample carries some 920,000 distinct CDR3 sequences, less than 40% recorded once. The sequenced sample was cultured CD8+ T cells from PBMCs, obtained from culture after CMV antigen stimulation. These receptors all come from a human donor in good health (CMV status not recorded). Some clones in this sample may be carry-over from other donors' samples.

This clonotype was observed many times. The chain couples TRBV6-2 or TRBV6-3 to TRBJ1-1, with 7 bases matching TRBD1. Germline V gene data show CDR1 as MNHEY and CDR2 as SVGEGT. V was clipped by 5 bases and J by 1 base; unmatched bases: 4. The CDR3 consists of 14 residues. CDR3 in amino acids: CASSRQGPNTEAFF. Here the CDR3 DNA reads TGTGCCAGCAGTCGACAGGGCCCGAACACTGAAGCTTTCTTT.

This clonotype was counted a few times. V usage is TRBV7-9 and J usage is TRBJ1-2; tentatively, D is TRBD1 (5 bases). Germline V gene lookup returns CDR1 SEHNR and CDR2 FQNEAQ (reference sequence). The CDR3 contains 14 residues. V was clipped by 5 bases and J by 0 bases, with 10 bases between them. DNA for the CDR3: TGTGCCAGCAGCACTTGGACATCTAACTATGGCTACACCTTC. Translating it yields CASSTWTSNYGYTF.

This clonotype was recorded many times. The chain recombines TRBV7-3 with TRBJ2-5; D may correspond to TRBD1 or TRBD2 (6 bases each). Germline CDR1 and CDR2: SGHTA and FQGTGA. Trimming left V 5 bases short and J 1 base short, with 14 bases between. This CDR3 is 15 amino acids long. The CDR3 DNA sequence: TGTGCCAGCAGCCTTTCCGGGGGCGTCCAAGAGACCCAGTACTTC. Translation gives CASSLSGGVQETQYF.

The CDR3 DNA reads as TGTGCCAGCAGTGAGGACCCTAGCGGACGCGGAGATACGCAGTATTTT. Protein: CASSEDPSGRGDTQYF. This rearrangement joins TRBV6-1 to TRBJ2-3; TRBD2 matches 7 bases. The CDR3 length is 16 residues. Trimming took 3 bases from V and 5 from J; bases not matched to a gene: 11. Germline V gene data show CDR1 as MNHNS and CDR2 as SASEGT.

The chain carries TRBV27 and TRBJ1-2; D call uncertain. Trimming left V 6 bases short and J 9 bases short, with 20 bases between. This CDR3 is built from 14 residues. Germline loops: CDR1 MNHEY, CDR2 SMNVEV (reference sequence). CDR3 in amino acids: CASSLRGSVGSYTF. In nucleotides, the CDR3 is TGTGCCAGCAGCCTCAGAGGCTCGGTTGGGAGCTACACCTTC.

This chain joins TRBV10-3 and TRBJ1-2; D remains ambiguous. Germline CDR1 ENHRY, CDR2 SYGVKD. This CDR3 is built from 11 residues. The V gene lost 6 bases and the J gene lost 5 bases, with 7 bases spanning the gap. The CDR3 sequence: CAIRIPYGYTF. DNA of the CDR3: TGTGCCATCAGGATCCCGTATGGCTACACCTTC.

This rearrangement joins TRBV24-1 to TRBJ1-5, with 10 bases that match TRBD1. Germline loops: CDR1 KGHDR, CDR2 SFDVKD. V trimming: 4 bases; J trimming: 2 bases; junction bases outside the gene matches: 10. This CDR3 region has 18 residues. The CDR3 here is CATSDLGTGEFGNQPQHF. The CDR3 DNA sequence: TGTGCCACCAGTGACCTGGGGACAGGGGAGTTCGGCAATCAGCCCCAGCATTTT.

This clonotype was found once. This CDR3 reads CASSPMPQGKETQYF. CDR3 DNA sequence: TGTGCCAGCAGCCCGATGCCACAGGGCAAGGAGACCCAGTACTTC. The chain recombines TRBV7-9 with TRBJ2-5; TRBD1 might be the D (6 bases). Germline CDR1 is SEHNR and CDR2 is FQNEAQ (reference sequence). This CDR3 comprises 15 residues. Trimming removed 5 bases from V and 5 bases from J, with 18 bases in between.